This T cell receptor (beta chain) was documented in a study of post-analysis software for immune sequencing data. Study-level points and caveats: Patients showed TRBV5-6, TRBV5-1 and TRBV20-1 among five TRBV segments more frequent than in controls. A significant reduction in normalized Chao1 diversity was observed in multiple sclerosis patients versus controls.

Carried by the TCR beta cDNA libraries were unique molecular identifiers. From the PCR reads, TCRdb called clonotypes with MiXCR, one entry per CDR3 protein. The table records about 430,000 distinct CDR3 sequences, more than 30% of them present only once. With regard to this clonotype: As yet, its antigen is unknown.

The V end lost 3 bases, the J end lost 3 bases, and 12 bases lay between the germline ends. Germline V lookup: CDR1 SGHRS, CDR2 YFSETQ. This CDR3 region has 14 residues. The TCR was taken from a girl aged 2 to 9 with multiple sclerosis. The sequenced sample consisted of blood. The chain couples TRBV5-1 to TRBJ2-5, with a weak D call TRBD1 (6 bases). The CDR3, as DNA: TGCGCCAGCAGCTCGACAGGTTGGGAAGAGACCCAGTACTTC. This translates into CASSSTGWEETQYF.